This entry is about one TCR beta chain. The record originates from a study of blood T cell repertoires in COVID-19. V gave up 4 bases and J gave up 4 bases; unmatched junction bases: 3. Germline V gives CDR1 MNHEY, CDR2 SMNVEV (reference sequence). The CDR3 contains 13 residues. The protocol was immunoSEQ multiplex PCR, while the TCRdb copy is restricted to in-frame clones and leaves out a portion. The sample shows about 270,000 clones, about 88% of them seen only once. The genes are TRBV27 and TRBJ1-1; 7 nucleotides line up with TRBD1. The specimen sequenced was PBMCs or T cells enriched from blood (not recorded which). This sequence was found in a woman aged 45-65 years who had recovered from COVID-19. For the CDR3, the DNA is TGTGCCAGCAGTTCAGGGACAGTCACTGAAGCTTTCTTT. Its protein product is CASSSGTVTEAFF.